This T cell receptor beta chain was recovered during a study of post-analysis software for immune sequencing data. Study-wide points: Relative to controls, patients had about five TRBV segments at higher frequency, with TRBV5-6, TRBV5-1 and TRBV20-1 among these.

Prepared libraries of TCR beta cDNA carried unique molecular identifiers. Each CDR3 protein gets one entry after TCRdb re-called the PCR reads with MiXCR. The sample holds roughly 540,000 distinct CDR3 sequences, 34% seen once. To note about this clonotype: Its antigen is still unknown.

The CDR3 has 15 amino acids. Germline CDR1 reads SGHTA; CDR2 reads FQGNSA. V was shortened by 2 bases and J by 4 bases, with 14 bases between the two germline ends. The clonotype originates from a girl aged 2-17 years with multiple sclerosis. The chain employs TRBV7-2 and TRBJ1-1; possible D gene TRBD1, 6 bases. Sequenced sample: blood. DNA of the CDR3: TGTGCCAGCAGCTTATGGGGGGGGCAGGGCACTGAAGCTTTCTTT. Translating it yields CASSLWGGQGTEAFF.